These 21 T cell receptor beta chains came from one sample sequenced in a study of response to subunit inactivated influenza vaccine. A single record per CDR3 protein comes from TCRdb applying MiXCR to the RT-PCR reads. The sample comprises around 520,000 distinct CDR3 sequences, approximately 12% of which are singletons, and approximately 10% rests with the top ten. This specimen consisted of PBMCs from blood, obtained on the day of vaccination. These receptors were taken from a man aged 50 or older who received an inactivated influenza vaccine.

This clonotype was detected a few times. The chain joins TRBV7-2 to TRBJ1-5; D uncertain. The V end lost 7 bases, the J end lost 6 bases, and 16 bases lay between the germline ends. The CDR3 is made up of 14 amino acids. CDR1 is SGHTA and CDR2 is FQGNSA in the germline V gene. The CDR3 is CASTKSGAGQPQHF. The CDR3 nucleotides read TGTGCCAGCACCAAAAGTGGCGCGGGTCAGCCCCAGCATTTT.

The chain has TRBV4-1 and TRBJ1-2; 7 bases are shared with TRBD1. V lost 1 base to trimming and J lost 6 bases; unmatched junction nucleotides: 5. The length of the CDR3 is 14 residues. CDR1 and CDR2 from the germline V gene are MGHRA and YSYEKL. For the CDR3, the DNA is TGCGCCAGCAGCCAAGGACAGGGTGTGGATGGCTACACCTTC. Encoded protein: CASSQGQGVDGYTF.

The chain is built from TRBV4-1 and TRBJ2-1, with 14 bases fitting TRBD2. There are 17 residues in the CDR3. V gave up 4 bases and J gave up 8 bases; unmatched junction bases: 10. Germline CDR1 and CDR2: MGHRA and YSYEKL. In nucleotides, the CDR3 is TGCGCCAGCAGCCTACTTTCCGGGACTAGCGGGAGCCATGAGCAGTTCTTC. Translating it yields CASSLLSGTSGSHEQFF.

The chain employs TRBV20-1 and TRBJ2-4; 8 bases line up with TRBD1. The junction had 6 bases not matched to a gene; V was cut back by 6 bases and J by 2 bases. CDR1 and CDR2 from the germline V gene are DFQATT and SNEGSKA (reference sequence). This CDR3 is 14 amino acids long. The chain's CDR3 is CSANGQGSKNIQYF. Here the CDR3 DNA reads TGCAGTGCCAATGGACAGGGCTCCAAAAACATTCAGTACTTC.

This chain uses TRBV5-1 with TRBJ2-3, with 7 bases lining up with TRBD1. This CDR3 is 13 amino acids long. V lost 0 bases, J lost 7 bases, and 2 bases stayed unmatched. CDR1 and CDR2 (germline): SGHRS, YFSETQ. CDR3 DNA sequence: TGCGCCAGCAGCTTGGAGGGGGCAAATACGCAGTATTTT. Translation gives CASSLEGANTQYF.

In this sample, this clonotype turned up many times. V gene TRBV6-5 combines with J gene TRBJ2-1; D might be TRBD2 (6 bases). The CDR3 contains 13 residues. In germline, CDR1 is MNHEY, CDR2 SVGAGI. The V gene lost 2 bases and the J gene lost 10 bases, with 12 bases spanning the gap. The CDR3: CASSYTRAGEQFF. In nucleotides, the CDR3 is TGTGCCAGCAGTTACACCCGGGCGGGAGAGCAGTTCTTC.

This clonotype was counted only a few times. The genes are TRBV28 and TRBJ2-1; 10 nucleotides agree with TRBD2. Per germline, CDR1 MDHEN and CDR2 SYDVKM. CDR3 size: 19 residues. V was clipped by 6 bases and J by 5 bases; unmatched bases: 19. The CDR3 spells CASSPGLARTGTVHNEQFF. Here the CDR3 DNA reads TGTGCCAGCAGCCCGGGACTAGCGAGAACTGGAACAGTCCACAATGAGCAGTTCTTC. The entire variable domain, with the rest obtained from reference TRBV28 and TRBJ2-1, is as follows: DVKVTQSSRYLVKRTGEKVFLECVQDMDHENMFWYRQDPGLGLRLIYFSYDVKMKEKGDIPEGYSVSREKKERFSLILESASTNQTSMYLCASSPGLARTGTVHNEQFFGPGTRLTVL.

This chain joins TRBV6-1 and TRBJ2-1; 8 bases are shared with TRBD1. CDR3 size: 18 residues. Trimming at V came to 6 bases and at J to 3 bases, leaving 16 bases not matched to a gene. The V gene's germline CDR1 is MNHNS and CDR2 SASEGT. CDR3 nucleotides: TGTGCCAGCAGCCGAAAACTCAACGGACAGGGAAACTACAATGAGCAGTTCTTC. This encodes CASSRKLNGQGNYNEQFF.

This clonotype was seen a handful of times. The V and J genes are TRBV9 and TRBJ2-5; the D gene could be TRBD1 or TRBD2 (5 bases each). The CDR3 runs to 15 residues. Per germline, CDR1 SGDLS and CDR2 YYNGEE. V was trimmed by 4 bases and J by 4 bases, leaving 17 bases between them. CDR3 amino acids: CASSTGTIFGETQYF. The CDR3 DNA reads TGTGCCAGCAGCACCGGGACGATCTTCGGAGAGACCCAGTACTTC.

This clonotype was detected ten times or more. The rearrangement uses TRBV7-2 and TRBJ2-5, with D uncertain. This CDR3 region has 13 residues. Between the trimmed V and J ends, which lost 3 bases and 5 bases, there was a span of 10 bases. Germline V lookup: CDR1 SGHTA, CDR2 FQGNSA. DNA for the CDR3: TGTGCCAGCAGCTTTAGTCTCGGGGAGACCCAGTACTTC. Amino acid sequence: CASSFSLGETQYF.

This rearrangement joins TRBV6-2 or TRBV6-3 to TRBJ1-4, with 12 bases fitting TRBD1. CDR3 length: 16 residues. With 6 bases clipped from V and 6 bases from J, the junction kept 8 bases outside the gene matches. Germline CDR1 and CDR2: MNHEY and SVGEGT. The CDR3: CASRNRDRGQDEKLFF. DNA for the CDR3: TGTGCCAGCAGAAACCGGGACAGGGGGCAAGATGAAAAACTGTTTTTT.

Notes on this clonotype: A clone one base away is much larger, so this may be a read error. The genes are TRBV5-1 and TRBJ2-7; 7 nucleotides align to TRBD2. The end of the DNA is better explained by TRBJ2-1, so the J call may be wrong. The CDR3 spans 14 residues. Per the germline V gene, CDR1 is SGHRS and CDR2 is YFSETQ. DNA of the CDR3: TGCGCCAGCAGCCCGGGGGGTAGAGGAGACGAGCAGTTCTTC. Amino acids: CASSPGGRGDEQFF.

Only a few counts were recorded for this clonotype. The J gene is TRBJ2-2, the V gene TRBV18, with D perhaps TRBD2 (6 bases). There are 14 residues in the CDR3. The V gene lost 3 bases and the J gene lost 6 bases, with 11 bases spanning the gap. Looked up from germline, CDR1 is KGHSH and CDR2 is LQKENI. The CDR3 nucleotides are TGTGCCAGCTCACCTCTTGGAGGGGCCGGGGAGCTGTTTTTT. Its translation: CASSPLGGAGELFF.

There are many counts of this clonotype. V usage is TRBV5-1 and J usage is TRBJ2-3; D is unresolved. The V gene's germline CDR1 is SGHRS and CDR2 YFSETQ. Trimming stripped 4 bases from V and 2 bases from J, with 14 bases between. This CDR3 comprises 15 residues. CDR3: CASSPDGYNTDTQYF. CDR3 coding DNA: TGCGCCAGCAGCCCGGACGGCTATAACACAGATACGCAGTATTTT. Together with reference TRBV5-1 and TRBJ2-3, the CDR3 gives the full variable domain: KAGVTQTPRYLIKTRGQQVTLSCSPISGHRSVSWYQQTPGQGLQFLFEYFSETQRNKGNFPGRFSGRQFSNSRSEMNVSTLELGDSALYLCASSPDGYNTDTQYFGPGTRLTVL.

The chain joins TRBV27 to TRBJ2-4, with no clear D. Germline V gives CDR1 MNHEY, CDR2 SMNVEV (reference sequence). This CDR3 is built from 15 residues. CDR3 residues: CATRRSRFDKNIQYF. The CDR3, as DNA: TGTGCTACGCGCAGGTCGAGGTTTGACAAAAACATTCAGTACTTC.

This clonotype was recorded a few times. This sequence joins TRBV20-1 and TRBJ2-7; 12 bases agree with TRBD2. Germline CDR1 is DFQATT and CDR2 is SNEGSKA (reference sequence). The CDR3 is 15 residues long. Trimming cost V 4 bases and J 4 bases; bases outside gene matches: 8. The CDR3 DNA follows: TGCAGTGCTATGGCTAGCGGGAGGGGTCGGTACGAGCAGTACTTC. Its protein product is CSAMASGRGRYEQYF.

This clonotype was found a few times. The rearrangement uses TRBV15 and TRBJ2-5; 10 bases map to TRBD1. Germline CDR1 and CDR2: LNHNV and YYDKDF (reference sequence). The CDR3 has 15 amino acids. The V and J ends lost 4 bases and 5 bases, in that order; junction bases with no gene match: 7. CDR3 nucleotides: TGTGCCACCAGCAATTCCGGGACAGGGGATGAGACCCAGTACTTC. This translates into CATSNSGTGDETQYF.

This chain connects TRBV12-5 to TRBJ2-3; D assignment may be TRBD1 or TRBD2 (5 bases each). The CDR3 length is 13 residues. V was trimmed by 6 bases and J by 5 bases, leaving 12 bases between them. CDR1 is LGHNT, CDR2 FRNRAP, per germline. CDR3 residues: CASGYGAGDTQYF. DNA of the CDR3: TGTGCTAGTGGCTACGGGGCTGGAGATACGCAGTATTTT.

This clonotype was seen a handful of times. V and J are TRBV29-1 and TRBJ1-1; the D is unclear. V was clipped by 4 bases and J by 6 bases, with 12 bases between them. Germline lookup yields CDR1 SQVTM and CDR2 ANQGSEA. The CDR3 spans 12 residues. CDR3 loop: CSVGGISAEAFF. The CDR3 DNA follows: TGCAGCGTTGGAGGGATCAGCGCTGAAGCTTTCTTT.

A few counts support this clonotype. V usage is TRBV20-1 and J usage is TRBJ1-1, with D possibly being TRBD1 (5 bases). Trimming left V 2 bases short and J 3 bases short, with 10 bases between. The CDR3 has 13 residues. Germline V CDR1 and CDR2: DFQATT, SNEGSKA (reference sequence). The CDR3: CSARNRRDTEAFF. The CDR3 nucleotides read TGCAGTGCTAGAAACAGGAGGGACACTGAAGCTTTCTTT.

This clonotype appeared a few times. The gene calls are TRBV7-2 and TRBJ2-5, with 7 positions matching TRBD2. This CDR3 has 16 amino acids. J was trimmed by 2 bases and V by 5 bases; bases with no gene match: 11. Germline V gives CDR1 SGHTA, CDR2 FQGNSA. The CDR3 loop reads CASSLLYGRDQETQYF. CDR3 DNA sequence: TGTGCCAGCAGCCTACTCTATGGGAGGGATCAAGAGACCCAGTACTTC.